These T cell receptor beta chains were read from a single sample in a study of T cells in Graves' hyperthyroidism and ophthalmopathy. TCRdb ran MiXCR on the multiplex PCR reads and lists one entry per CDR3 protein. The sample includes around 570,000 distinct CDR3 sequences, 15% to 20% seen only once; the top ten take 47%. Sequenced: blood. The receptors originated from a man aged 35-49 years with Graves' ophthalmopathy. Both conserved end residues are part of each CDR3. D genes are given only for firm matches. The size entry is marked missing in some rows and otherwise reads once, few, many or a size class.

clone_size: many; cdr3_length: 15; j_call: TRBJ2-7; v_call: TRBV20-1; d_call: TRBD2; cdr3_nt: TGCAGTGCTAGAGATTATAGCGGGAGTTCCTACGAGCAGTACTTC; cdr3_aa: CSARDYSGSSYEQYF
clone_size: .; cdr3_length: 15; j_call: TRBJ1-1; v_call: TRBV4-2; d_call: .; cdr3_nt: TGTGCCAGCAGCCAAGATCGGGCAGGGCTCACTGAAGCTTTCTTT; cdr3_aa: CASSQDRAGLTEAFF
clone_size: many; cdr3_length: 15; j_call: TRBJ1-5; v_call: TRBV5-1; d_call: .; cdr3_nt: TGCGCCAGCAGCTTGGCAGGGTCCGTTAGTCAGCCCCAGCATTTT; cdr3_aa: CASSLAGSVSQPQHF
clone_size: .; cdr3_length: 13; j_call: TRBJ1-4; v_call: TRBV18; d_call: .; cdr3_nt: TGTGCCAGCTACCAAAGTTCGGGTGAAAAACTGTTTTTT; cdr3_aa: CASYQSSGEKLFF
clone_size: many; cdr3_length: 11; j_call: TRBJ1-1; v_call: TRBV28; d_call: .; cdr3_nt: TGTGCTTCCCGGACGGGAGTTGAAGCTTTCTTT; cdr3_aa: CASRTGVEAFF
clone_size: few; cdr3_length: 15; j_call: TRBJ2-2; v_call: TRBV10-3; d_call: TRBD2; cdr3_nt: TGTGCCATCAGGACGGGACTAGAGGCCACCGGGGAGCTGTTTTTT; cdr3_aa: CAIRTGLEATGELFF
clone_size: many; cdr3_length: 16; j_call: TRBJ2-7; v_call: TRBV12-3/TRBV12-4; d_call: TRBD2; cdr3_nt: TGTGCCAGCAGTGTTGGATGGAGCGGGGGCTCCTACGAGCAGTACTTC; cdr3_aa: CASSVGWSGGSYEQYF
clone_size: .; cdr3_length: 14; j_call: TRBJ1-3; v_call: TRBV7-8; d_call: .; cdr3_nt: TGTGCCAGCATCCAGGACAGCTCTGGAAACACCATATATTTT; cdr3_aa: CASIQDSSGNTIYF
clone_size: .; cdr3_length: 14; j_call: TRBJ1-2; v_call: TRBV2; d_call: TRBD1; cdr3_nt: TGTGCCAGCTCACTTAGGGGACAGGGAGGTGGCTACACCTTC; cdr3_aa: CASSLRGQGGGYTF
clone_size: .; cdr3_length: 13; j_call: TRBJ2-5; v_call: TRBV19; d_call: .; cdr3_nt: TGTGCCAGTAGTTCGTCAGACCAAGAGACCCAGTACTTC; cdr3_aa: CASSSSDQETQYF
clone_size: .; cdr3_length: 18; j_call: TRBJ2-6; v_call: TRBV3-1; d_call: .; cdr3_nt: TGTGCCAGCAGCCATGAAGAGCTTCAGGGGTCTGGGGCCAACGTCCTGACTTTC; cdr3_aa: CASSHEELQGSGANVLTF
clone_size: .; cdr3_length: 16; j_call: TRBJ1-1; v_call: TRBV6-1; d_call: .; cdr3_nt: TGTGCCAGCAGTGAAGTGAGGGGGATGTTGGACACTGAAGCTTTCTTT; cdr3_aa: CASSEVRGMLDTEAFF
clone_size: few; cdr3_length: 14; j_call: TRBJ1-6; v_call: TRBV5-1; d_call: .; cdr3_nt: TGCGCCAGCTCCATTGGGACAAATAATTCACCCCTCCACTTT; cdr3_aa: CASSIGTNNSPLHF
clone_size: few; cdr3_length: 14; j_call: TRBJ1-1; v_call: TRBV27; d_call: TRBD1; cdr3_nt: TGTGCCAGCAGTTTGGCAGGGGGCTTTAGAGAAGCTTTCTTT; cdr3_aa: CASSLAGGFREAFF
clone_size: many; cdr3_length: 17; j_call: TRBJ1-2; v_call: TRBV13; d_call: .; cdr3_nt: TGTGCCAGCAGCTTAGTCGTCCGACAGGAAGCTAACTATGGCTACACCTTC; cdr3_aa: CASSLVVRQEANYGYTF
clone_size: .; cdr3_length: 14; j_call: TRBJ2-5; v_call: TRBV6-2/TRBV6-3; d_call: .; cdr3_nt: TGTGCCAGCAGTTACCTGGGGGGCCGGGAGACCCAGTACTTC; cdr3_aa: CASSYLGGRETQYF
clone_size: many; cdr3_length: 15; j_call: TRBJ2-1; v_call: TRBV11-3; d_call: .; cdr3_nt: TGTGCCAGCAGCGGTGGTAGCGGCCCAGGGAATGAGCAGTTCTTC; cdr3_aa: CASSGGSGPGNEQFF
clone_size: many; cdr3_length: 14; j_call: TRBJ2-3; v_call: TRBV2; d_call: TRBD2; cdr3_nt: TGTGCCAGCAGTGTTCGACTAGCGGGAGATACGCAGTATTTT; cdr3_aa: CASSVRLAGDTQYF
clone_size: few; cdr3_length: 13; j_call: TRBJ2-7; v_call: TRBV30; d_call: .; cdr3_nt: TGTGCCTGGAATACAGGGATATCCTACGAGCAGTACTTC; cdr3_aa: CAWNTGISYEQYF
clone_size: many; cdr3_length: 15; j_call: TRBJ2-7; v_call: TRBV28; d_call: TRBD2; cdr3_nt: TGTGCCAGCAGTTCATGGACTAGCGGGAAGGGCGAGCAGTACTTC; cdr3_aa: CASSSWTSGKGEQYF
clone_size: .; cdr3_length: 16; j_call: TRBJ1-5; v_call: TRBV9; d_call: .; cdr3_nt: TGCGCCAGCAGCGTAACTCGGCAGGCGACCCAATCAGCCCAGCATTTT; cdr3_aa: CASSVTRQATQSAQHF
clone_size: many; cdr3_length: 13; j_call: TRBJ2-7; v_call: TRBV28; d_call: .; cdr3_nt: TGTGCCAGTTACAGCGGAAGCTCCTACGAGCAGTACTTC; cdr3_aa: CASYSGSSYEQYF
clone_size: few; cdr3_length: 16; j_call: TRBJ2-3; v_call: TRBV20-1; d_call: TRBD2; cdr3_nt: TGCAGTGCTAGTCGAGCGGGAGGAGTGGGAACAGATACGCAGTATTTT; cdr3_aa: CSASRAGGVGTDTQYF
clone_size: many; cdr3_length: 15; j_call: TRBJ2-3; v_call: TRBV11-1; d_call: .; cdr3_nt: TGTGCCAGCAGGCGGACAGCGGTAATCACAGATACGCAGTATTTT; cdr3_aa: CASRRTAVITDTQYF
clone_size: few; cdr3_length: 13; j_call: TRBJ1-2; v_call: TRBV12-3/TRBV12-4; d_call: .; cdr3_nt: TGTGCCAGCGGGCACGGGACGAACTATGGCTACACCTTC; cdr3_aa: CASGHGTNYGYTF
clone_size: .; cdr3_length: 19; j_call: TRBJ1-2; v_call: TRBV3-1; d_call: .; cdr3_nt: TGTGCCAGCAGTCCTTACACTACAGGGCATCAAAAAGTTTCGGGTGGCTACACCTTC; cdr3_aa: CASSPYTTGHQKVSGGYTF
clone_size: .; cdr3_length: 15; j_call: TRBJ2-7; v_call: TRBV3-1; d_call: TRBD2; cdr3_nt: TGTGCCAGCAGCCAAGTGGCAGCGGGAGGGTCCGAGCAGTACTTC; cdr3_aa: CASSQVAAGGSEQYF
clone_size: .; cdr3_length: 14; j_call: TRBJ1-6; v_call: TRBV27; d_call: .; cdr3_nt: TGTGCCAGCAGTTTAAGGGGATTCGCGACACCCCTCCACTTT; cdr3_aa: CASSLRGFATPLHF
clone_size: .; cdr3_length: 13; j_call: TRBJ1-3; v_call: TRBV14; d_call: .; cdr3_nt: TGTGCCAGCAACATGGGAGTTGGAAACACCATATATTTT; cdr3_aa: CASNMGVGNTIYF
clone_size: .; cdr3_length: 14; j_call: TRBJ2-3; v_call: TRBV13; d_call: .; cdr3_nt: TGTGCCAGCAGCTTAGACCGCTCTCCTGGTACGCAGTATTTT; cdr3_aa: CASSLDRSPGTQYF
clone_size: few; cdr3_length: 13; j_call: TRBJ2-5; v_call: TRBV5-1; d_call: .; cdr3_nt: TGCGCCAGCAGCGAGGGACACCAAGAGACCCAGTACTTC; cdr3_aa: CASSEGHQETQYF
clone_size: .; cdr3_length: 13; j_call: TRBJ1-5; v_call: TRBV27; d_call: .; cdr3_nt: TGTGCCAGCAGTTTACTAAGCAATCAGCCCCAGCATTTT; cdr3_aa: CASSLLSNQPQHF
clone_size: few; cdr3_length: 16; j_call: TRBJ2-3; v_call: TRBV7-2; d_call: TRBD2; cdr3_nt: TGTGCCAGCAGCTCACCCAATACTAGGGGAGGGGATACGCAGTATTTT; cdr3_aa: CASSSPNTRGGDTQYF
clone_size: .; cdr3_length: 12; j_call: TRBJ1-2; v_call: TRBV7-9; d_call: .; cdr3_nt: TGTGCCAGCAGCTTCTCCCTCTATGGCTACACCTTC; cdr3_aa: CASSFSLYGYTF
clone_size: .; cdr3_length: 14; j_call: TRBJ1-4; v_call: TRBV9; d_call: TRBD1; cdr3_nt: TGTGCCAGCAGCCCACAGGGGGCATATGAAAAACTGTTTTTT; cdr3_aa: CASSPQGAYEKLFF
clone_size: many; cdr3_length: 11; j_call: TRBJ1-1; v_call: TRBV3-1; d_call: .; cdr3_nt: TGTGCCAGCGGTATGGGACGGCAAGCTTTCTTT; cdr3_aa: CASGMGRQAFF
clone_size: .; cdr3_length: 13; j_call: TRBJ2-2; v_call: TRBV11-2; d_call: .; cdr3_nt: TGTGCCAGCAGCACGTCGGGACCCCCGAAGCTGTTTTTT; cdr3_aa: CASSTSGPPKLFF
clone_size: many; cdr3_length: 14; j_call: TRBJ2-5; v_call: TRBV6-1; d_call: .; cdr3_nt: TGTGCCAGCAGTTATTTTGGGCAAGAAGAGACCCAGTACTTC; cdr3_aa: CASSYFGQEETQYF
clone_size: .; cdr3_length: 11; j_call: TRBJ2-7; v_call: TRBV30; d_call: .; cdr3_nt: TGTGCCTGGAGGTCCCTTTACGAGCAGTACTTC; cdr3_aa: CAWRSLYEQYF
clone_size: .; cdr3_length: 15; j_call: TRBJ2-4; v_call: TRBV20-1; d_call: TRBD1; cdr3_nt: TGCAGTGCTAGAGACCAGGGGACAGACCCAAACATTCAGTACTTC; cdr3_aa: CSARDQGTDPNIQYF
clone_size: many; cdr3_length: 16; j_call: TRBJ2-1; v_call: TRBV7-2; d_call: TRBD2; cdr3_nt: TGTGCCAGCAGCTTCCTAGCGGGAAGCTCCTACAATGAGCAGTTCTTC; cdr3_aa: CASSFLAGSSYNEQFF
clone_size: .; cdr3_length: 14; j_call: TRBJ1-2; v_call: TRBV19; d_call: .; cdr3_nt: TGTGCCAGTAGTCCGTCGGTCGCGAGCTATGGCTACACCTTC; cdr3_aa: CASSPSVASYGYTF
clone_size: many; cdr3_length: 16; j_call: TRBJ2-2; v_call: TRBV7-9; d_call: .; cdr3_nt: TGTGCCAGCAGCCGATCGGGGCTCTCGAACACCGGGGAGCTGTTTTTT; cdr3_aa: CASSRSGLSNTGELFF
clone_size: many; cdr3_length: 14; j_call: TRBJ1-4; v_call: TRBV6-1; d_call: TRBD1; cdr3_nt: TGTGCCACCAGACCGGGACAGACTAATGAAAAACTGTTTTTT; cdr3_aa: CATRPGQTNEKLFF
clone_size: .; cdr3_length: 11; j_call: TRBJ2-2; v_call: TRBV5-1; d_call: .; cdr3_nt: TGCGCCAGCACCACGACCGGGGAGCTGTTTTTT; cdr3_aa: CASTTTGELFF
clone_size: few; cdr3_length: 15; j_call: TRBJ2-1; v_call: TRBV9; d_call: .; cdr3_nt: TGTGCCAGCAGCGTAGTGGGACGCTCCTACAATGAGCAGTTCTTC; cdr3_aa: CASSVVGRSYNEQFF
clone_size: .; cdr3_length: 16; j_call: TRBJ1-6; v_call: TRBV9; d_call: .; cdr3_nt: TGTGCCAGCAGCGTAGCTCTGGACACAACGAATTCACCCCTCCACTTT; cdr3_aa: CASSVALDTTNSPLHF